The clone carrying this T cell receptor (beta chain) was detected only once. Its antigen is not identified. CDR3 length: 15 residues. Trimming stripped 0 bases from V and 7 bases from J, with 16 bases between. CDR1 is SGHKS and CDR2 is YYEKEE in the germline V gene (reference sequence). This entry comes from a study of cytomegalovirus exposure and HLA in healthy donors. The study, taken as a whole, reports: Sequences of the TCR beta chain were said to predict the HLA-A and HLA-B alleles of most subjects accurately.

PCR used 60 Vbeta primers and 13 Jbeta primers. The method was immunoSEQ multiplex PCR; TCRdb's version includes in-frame clones alone and lacks a portion of them. The sample lists around 140,000 clones, 65% to 80% occurring once. Material for sequencing was PBMCs. This sequence joins TRBV5-5 and TRBJ2-5; D gene uncertain. The sequence derives from a woman aged 18-29 years in good health and CMV-seronegative. The CDR3 DNA is TGTGCCAGCAGCTTGGCGGCCGGGTGGTTCGTGACCCAGTACTTC. Protein: CASSLAAGWFVTQYF. Drawing the rest from reference TRBV5-5 and TRBJ2-5, the complete variable domain is DAGVTQSPTHLIKTRGQQVTLRCSPISGHKSVSWYQQVLGQGPQFIFQYYEKEERGRGNFPDRFSARQFPNYSSELNVNALLLGDSALYLCASSLAAGWFVTQYFGPGTRLLVL.